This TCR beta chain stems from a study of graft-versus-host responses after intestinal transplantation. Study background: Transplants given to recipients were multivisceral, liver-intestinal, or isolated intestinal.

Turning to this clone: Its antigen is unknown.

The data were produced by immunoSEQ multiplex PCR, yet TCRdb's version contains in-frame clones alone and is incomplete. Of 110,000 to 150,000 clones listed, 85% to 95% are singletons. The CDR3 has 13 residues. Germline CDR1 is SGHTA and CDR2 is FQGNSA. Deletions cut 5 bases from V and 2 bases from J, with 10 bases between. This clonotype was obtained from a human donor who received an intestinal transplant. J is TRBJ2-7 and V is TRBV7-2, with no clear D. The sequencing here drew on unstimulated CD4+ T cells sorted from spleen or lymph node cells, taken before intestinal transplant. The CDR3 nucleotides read TGTGCCAGCAGCGTGGACCTAACCTACGAGCAGTACTTC. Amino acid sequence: CASSVDLTYEQYF.